A selection of T cell receptor beta chains follows, all from one sample in a study of radiotherapy plus CTLA-4 blockade in lung cancer. Measured with immunoSEQ multiplex PCR; TCRdb has only the in-frame clones, and not every one. The sample lists around 44,000 clones, approximately 77% occurring once. The starting material was peripheral blood, obtained from a patient treated with radiotherapy plus ipilimumab. These receptors originate from a human donor with non-small cell lung cancer whose response to radiotherapy plus ipilimumab could not be evaluated. Both conserved end residues are part of each CDR3. D genes are given only for firm matches. Rows give clone size only sometimes, using once, few, many, or a class for an expanded clone.

J: TRBJ1-2; D: NA; V: TRBV6-6; size: NA; CDR3: CASTLHQGLNGYTF; DNA: TGTGCCAGCACCCTCCATCAGGGACTAAATGGCTACACCTTC
J: TRBJ2-3; D: TRBD2; V: TRBV30; size: NA; CDR3: CAWSIAGGEDTQYF; DNA: TGTGCCTGGAGTATAGCGGGAGGGGAAGATACGCAGTATTTT
J: TRBJ2-7; D: TRBD2; V: TRBV27; size: NA; CDR3: CASENPSGPPYEQYF; DNA: TGTGCCAGCGAGAACCCTAGCGGGCCACCCTACGAGCAGTACTTC
J: TRBJ1-5; D: NA; V: TRBV19; size: NA; CDR3: CASREYHSNQPQHF; DNA: TGTGCCAGTAGAGAGTACCATAGCAATCAGCCCCAGCATTTT
J: TRBJ2-7; D: TRBD1; V: TRBV7-6; size: few; CDR3: CASSPRTGASYEQYF; DNA: TGTGCCAGCAGCCCAAGGACAGGGGCCTCCTACGAGCAGTACTTC
J: TRBJ1-1; D: NA; V: TRBV2; size: NA; CDR3: CASSEERNTEALF; DNA: TGTGCCAGCAGTGAAGAGAGGAACACTGAAGCTCTCTTT
J: TRBJ2-7; D: TRBD2; V: TRBV5-6; size: NA; CDR3: CASSLGPSGGSKYF; DNA: TGTGCCAGCAGCTTGGGTCCTAGCGGGGGATCGAAGTACTTC
J: TRBJ2-4; D: TRBD2; V: TRBV6-5; size: NA; CDR3: CASMRSGSLNIQYF; DNA: TGTGCCAGCATGCGGAGCGGGAGTTTGAACATTCAGTACTTC
J: TRBJ2-3; D: TRBD1; V: TRBV5-1; size: NA; CDR3: CASASGTANTDTQYF; DNA: TGCGCCAGCGCCTCCGGGACAGCCAACACAGATACGCAGTATTTT
J: TRBJ2-7; D: TRBD1; V: TRBV2; size: NA; CDR3: CASSPDRPYSYEQYF; DNA: TGTGCCAGCAGCCCGGACAGGCCCTACTCCTACGAGCAGTACTTC
J: TRBJ2-1; D: TRBD2; V: TRBV4-2; size: NA; CDR3: CASSFGLAGGPGHNEQFF; DNA: TGTGCCAGCAGCTTCGGACTAGCGGGAGGCCCCGGGCACAATGAGCAGTTCTTC
J: TRBJ1-2; D: TRBD1; V: TRBV19; size: few; CDR3: CASIPRTGAFYGYTF; DNA: TGTGCCAGTATTCCTCGGACAGGGGCGTTCTATGGCTACACCTTC
J: TRBJ2-5; D: TRBD1; V: TRBV9; size: NA; CDR3: CASSVGGQGAETQYF; DNA: TGTGCCAGCAGCGTAGGAGGACAGGGGGCAGAGACCCAGTACTTC
J: TRBJ2-4; D: TRBD1; V: TRBV19; size: NA; CDR3: CASSPTGTVFSKNIQYF; DNA: TGTGCCAGTAGTCCGACCGGGACAGTTTTTTCCAAAAACATTCAGTACTTC
J: TRBJ2-4; D: TRBD1; V: TRBV9; size: NA; CDR3: CASSASQGALNIQYF; DNA: TGTGCCAGCAGCGCCTCACAGGGGGCTTTAAACATTCAGTACTTC
J: TRBJ2-7; D: TRBD2; V: TRBV15; size: NA; CDR3: CATSTHERGGYEQYF; DNA: TGTGCCACCAGCACCCACGAGCGGGGGGGCTACGAGCAGTACTTC
J: TRBJ1-5; D: NA; V: TRBV2; size: NA; CDR3: CASSEWSDGQPQHF; DNA: TGTGCCAGCAGTGAATGGTCAGATGGTCAGCCCCAGCATTTT
J: TRBJ2-6; D: TRBD2; V: TRBV7-2; size: NA; CDR3: CASSLAVAGGVIGANVLTF; DNA: TGTGCCAGCAGCTTAGCCGTCGCGGGAGGGGTAATTGGGGCCAACGTCCTGACTTTC
J: TRBJ1-5; D: NA; V: TRBV10-2; size: few; CDR3: CASSEEASVNQPQHF; DNA: TGCGCCAGCAGTGAGGAGGCATCCGTAAATCAGCCCCAGCATTTT
J: TRBJ2-7; D: NA; V: TRBV4-1; size: NA; CDR3: CASSHRTGYEQYF; DNA: TGCGCCAGCAGCCACCGCACAGGCTACGAGCAGTACTTC
J: TRBJ1-3; D: NA; V: TRBV28; size: NA; CDR3: CASSPVRGSVSGNTIYF; DNA: TGTGCCAGCAGTCCCGTGCGGGGGAGCGTCAGTGGAAACACCATATATTTT
J: TRBJ1-1; D: NA; V: TRBV6-1; size: NA; CDR3: CASHSFTGNTEAFF; DNA: TGTGCCAGCCATTCTTTCACAGGGAACACTGAAGCTTTCTTT
J: TRBJ2-6; D: NA; V: TRBV27; size: NA; CDR3: CASSSAGANVLTF; DNA: TGTGCCAGCAGCTCTGCTGGGGCCAACGTCCTGACTTTC
J: TRBJ2-1; D: NA; V: TRBV1; size: NA; CDR3: CTSSQLMTSGDYNEQFF; DNA: TGCACCAGCAGCCAATTGATGACTAGCGGAGATTACAATGAGCAGTTCTTC
J: TRBJ2-1; D: NA; V: TRBV7-6; size: NA; CDR3: CASSSLLDSEQFF; DNA: TGTGCCAGCAGCTCCCTACTAGATTCCGAGCAGTTCTTC
J: TRBJ1-6; D: NA; V: TRBV4-3; size: NA; CDR3: CASSQEVGALSSPLHF; DNA: TGCGCCAGCAGCCAAGAGGTAGGGGCGCTTTCTTCACCCCTCCACTTT
J: TRBJ1-2; D: TRBD1; V: TRBV11-2; size: NA; CDR3: CASSLDDRAGYTF; DNA: TGTGCCAGCAGCTTAGATGACAGGGCTGGCTACACCTTC
J: TRBJ2-3; D: TRBD2; V: TRBV7-2; size: NA; CDR3: CASSLGLAGDTQYF; DNA: TGTGCCAGCAGCTTAGGACTAGCGGGAGATACGCAGTATTTT
J: TRBJ2-5; D: TRBD1; V: TRBV7-3; size: NA; CDR3: CASSFGQAPGTQYF; DNA: TGTGCCAGCAGCTTCGGACAGGCCCCCGGGACCCAGTACTTC
J: TRBJ1-2; D: NA; V: TRBV15; size: NA; CDR3: CATRKQGHGYTF; DNA: TGTGCCACCAGGAAACAGGGACATGGCTACACCTTC
J: TRBJ1-1; D: NA; V: TRBV2; size: NA; CDR3: CASSLPVDSEAFF; DNA: TGTGCCAGCAGTCTCCCTGTGGACTCTGAAGCTTTCTTT
J: TRBJ1-2; D: TRBD1; V: TRBV7-2; size: NA; CDR3: CASSRQGADYGYTF; DNA: TGTGCCAGCAGCCGACAGGGGGCCGACTATGGCTACACCTTC
J: TRBJ1-2; D: NA; V: TRBV5-6; size: NA; CDR3: CASSVPSGGYTF; DNA: TGTGCCAGCAGCGTACCCAGTGGCGGCTACACCTTC